A selection of T cell receptor beta chains follows, all from one sample in a study of human T cells and chemical hapten exposure. TCRdb re-derived calls from the RACE reads in MiXCR, one entry per CDR3 protein. The data contain fewer than 500,000 distinct CDR3 sequences, more than 4.5% of them singletons. Sequenced here: whole blood, sampled in connection with sensitization to the hapten diphenylcyclopropenone (DPC). The receptors originated from a woman aged 45-59 years with alopecia areata. Some clones in this sample may be carry-over from other donors' samples. The CDR3 runs from the conserved cysteine through the conserved F or W. D genes are given only for firm matches. Some rows have no size entry. The others give once, few or many, or a class for an expanded clone.

V gene	clone size	D gene	J gene	CDR3 protein	CDR3 DNA
TRBV12-3/TRBV12-4	many	TRBD1	TRBJ1-1	CASSFTGGGTEAFF	TGTGCCAGCAGTTTCACAGGGGGGGGCACTGAAGCTTTCTTT
TRBV4-1	-	-	TRBJ2-3	CASSQDRGGRTDTQYF	TGCGCCAGCAGCCAAGATAGGGGGGGCCGCACAGATACGCAGTATTTT
TRBV9	-	TRBD2	TRBJ2-1	CASSVKGRGSYNEQFF	TGTGCCAGCAGCGTAAAGGGGAGGGGATCCTACAATGAGCAGTTCTTC
TRBV18	many	-	TRBJ1-4	CASSLYGATNEKLFF	TGTGCCAGCTCACTCTACGGTGCAACTAATGAAAAACTGTTTTTT
TRBV20-1	many	TRBD2	TRBJ2-3	CSAFDLAAASTDTQYF	TGCAGTGCCTTTGACCTAGCGGCAGCTAGCACAGATACGCAGTATTTT
TRBV27	few	-	TRBJ1-6	CASSLDRYSSPLHF	TGTGCCAGCAGTTTAGACCGCTATTCTTCACCCCTCCACTTT
TRBV27	many	-	TRBJ1-1	CASSLSNLNTEAFF	TGTGCCAGCAGTTTATCGAACCTAAACACTGAAGCTTTCTTT
TRBV7-9	-	-	TRBJ1-1	CASSSTETPEAFF	TGTGCCAGCAGCTCGACAGAAACCCCTGAAGCTTTCTTT
TRBV6-5	few	TRBD1	TRBJ2-6	CASSLGQGVGGANVLTF	TGTGCCAGCAGTCTAGGACAGGGGGTAGGAGGGGCCAACGTCCTGACTTTC
TRBV10-3	few	TRBD2	TRBJ2-5	CAISKGLAGTQETQYF	TGTGCCATCAGTAAGGGACTAGCGGGGACACAAGAGACCCAGTACTTC